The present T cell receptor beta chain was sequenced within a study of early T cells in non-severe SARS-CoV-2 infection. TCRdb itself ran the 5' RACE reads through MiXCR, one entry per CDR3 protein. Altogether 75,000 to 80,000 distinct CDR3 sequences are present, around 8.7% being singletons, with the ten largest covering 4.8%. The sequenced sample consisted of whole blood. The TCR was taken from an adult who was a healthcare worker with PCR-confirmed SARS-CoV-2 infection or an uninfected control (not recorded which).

The CDR3 DNA reads as TGTGCCAGTAGTAAGTTAAGCGGGGAAAACATTCAGTACTTC. Translation: CASSKLSGENIQYF. The rearrangement joins TRBV19 to TRBJ2-4, with 7 bases lining up with TRBD2. The CDR3 extends over 14 amino acids. Germline V gives CDR1 LNHDA, CDR2 SQIVND (reference sequence). V lost 4 bases, J lost 5 bases, and 5 bases stayed unmatched.